Listed here are 30 T cell receptor beta chains from one sample, sequenced in a study of early T cells in non-severe SARS-CoV-2 infection (dated by TCRdb to about 2021). Library preparation employed 5' RACE. Sequenced using a NextSeq 500. TCRdb reprocessing: public reads trimmed at Q25 with fastp, clones called with MiXCR, in-frame beta chains kept. Rows matching on CDR3 protein sequence are summarized as one entry with the most common DNA and genes. Within this sample are about 47,000 distinct CDR3 sequences, with roughly 9.4% of them counted one time only. The ten largest clones capture about 5.3% of the sample. The sample was whole blood, taken at baseline. These receptors were taken from an adult who was a healthcare worker with PCR-confirmed SARS-CoV-2 infection or an uninfected control (not recorded which).

This chain links TRBV6-4 with TRBJ1-2, with 11 bases lining up with TRBD1. The CDR3 has 14 residues. The germline V gene has CDR1 MRHNA and CDR2 SNTAGT. The trim removed 2 bases at V and 4 bases at J, leaving 0 bases unmatched. As DNA, the CDR3 is TGTGCCAGCAGTGACGGGACAGGGGGCTATGGCTACACCTTC. Its protein product is CASSDGTGGYGYTF.

This clonotype was picked up many times. V is TRBV7-2 and J is TRBJ1-6; no definite D call. Deletions cut 5 bases from V and 8 bases from J, with 16 bases between. This CDR3 spans 15 amino acids. CDR1 and CDR2 (germline): SGHTA, FQGNSA. CDR3 DNA sequence: TGTGCCAGCAGCCCCGACCTCGGACCGGATTCACCCCTCCACTTT. Its translation: CASSPDLGPDSPLHF.

The chain joins TRBV12-3 or TRBV12-4 to TRBJ1-1; no clear D gene. Trimming cost V 3 bases and J 4 bases, with 15 bases left between them. The CDR3 is made up of 15 amino acids. For the CDR3, the DNA is TGTGCCAGCAGTTTTGGCGGCCCTCCGGGCACTGAAGCTTTCTTT. Encoded protein: CASSFGGPPGTEAFF.

This clonotype was recorded at least ten times. The CDR3 region is CASSLTTGSEETQYF. The CDR3 region has the DNA TGTGCCAGCAGCCTAACGACAGGATCGGAGGAGACCCAGTACTTC. This chain uses TRBV27 with TRBJ2-5; D may be TRBD1 (6 bases). Trimming cost V 6 bases and J 5 bases, with 19 bases left between them. Germline lookup yields CDR1 MNHEY and CDR2 SMNVEV (reference sequence). The CDR3 is made up of 15 amino acids.

This clonotype was seen more than once but under ten times. The chain employs TRBV3-1 and TRBJ1-1, with D unclear. V lost 6 bases, J lost 11 bases, and 13 bases lay in between. Germline values: CDR1 LGHDT, CDR2 YNNKEL (reference sequence). CDR3 length: 11 residues. The CDR3 reads CASRGQKEAFF. CDR3 sequence (DNA): TGTGCCAGCAGAGGTCAGAAGGAGGCTTTCTTT.

V gene TRBV27 combines with J gene TRBJ1-1; the D is unclear. The CDR3 extends over 13 amino acids. V was trimmed by 6 bases and J by 3 bases, leaving 11 bases between them. Germline-derived CDR1 and CDR2 are MNHEY and SMNVEV (reference sequence). The CDR3 here is CASRTGEYTEAFF. For the CDR3, the DNA is TGTGCCAGCAGGACGGGAGAATACACTGAAGCTTTCTTT.

The chain recombines TRBV6-6 with TRBJ1-2; D gene ambiguous. The V end lost 0 bases, the J end lost 5 bases, and 10 bases lay between the germline ends. Germline V gene sequence: CDR1 MNHNY, CDR2 SVGAGI (reference sequence). This CDR3 spans 14 amino acids. The CDR3 DNA reads as TGTGCCAGCAGTTACTCCGAGACAAGTTATGGCTACACCTTC. Its translation is CASSYSETSYGYTF.

The chain has TRBV28 and TRBJ2-5, with TRBD1 matching over 10 bases. J lost 3 bases, V lost 6 bases, and 1 base had no gene match. Germline V CDR1 and CDR2: MDHEN, SYDVKM. The length of the CDR3 is 13 residues. In DNA form, the CDR3 reads TGTGCCAGCAGGGGGACAGGGGAAGAGACCCAGTACTTC. Its translation is CASRGTGEETQYF.

This clonotype has a handful of counts. The chain is built from TRBV5-8 and TRBJ1-1, with D uncertain. The CDR3 covers 14 residues. V lost 1 base, J lost 1 base, and 8 bases lay in between. Germline V gene sequence: CDR1 SGHTS, CDR2 YDEGEE. The CDR3 sequence is CASSLLSGNTEAFF. Written as DNA, the CDR3 is TGTGCCAGCAGCTTGTTATCGGGGAACACTGAAGCTTTCTTT.

Sample share makes this clonotype medium-sized. This chain joins TRBV6-4 and TRBJ2-3; TRBD1 aligns across 12 bases. Germline lookup yields CDR1 MRHNA and CDR2 SNTAGT. The length of the CDR3 is 16 residues. J lost 11 bases, V lost 6 bases, and 15 bases had no gene match. This CDR3 reads CASSLTGTGGSTVQYF. The CDR3, as DNA: TGTGCCAGCAGCCTCACCGGGACAGGGGGCTCGACAGTGCAGTATTTT.

The CDR3 nucleotides are TGTGCCAGCAAGGGGGAGGGCGGGGAGCTGTTTTTT. This translates into CASKGEGGELFF. The chain has TRBV2 and TRBJ2-2, with a possible D match to TRBD2 (7 bases). The germline V and J ends were trimmed by 7 bases and 7 bases, with 10 bases remaining between them. This CDR3 is 12 amino acids long. CDR1 and CDR2 from the germline V gene are SNHLY and FYNNEI.

This clonotype is large (0.1 to 1%) by share. The chain has TRBV7-9 and TRBJ2-3; TRBD2 matches at 11 bases. With 4 bases clipped from V and 6 bases from J, the junction kept 15 bases outside the gene matches. CDR1 and CDR2 from the germline V gene are SEHNR and FQNEAQ (reference sequence). The CDR3 loop spans 18 amino acids. CDR3 sequence reads: CASSSPGLADNARDTQYF. The CDR3, as DNA: TGTGCCAGCAGCTCCCCGGGACTAGCGGATAATGCCAGGGATACGCAGTATTTT.

This clonotype was seen ten or more times. The rearrangement uses TRBV18 and TRBJ1-1; TRBD1 agrees at 8 bases. Trimming took 2 bases from V and 3 from J; bases not matched to a gene: 2. Germline assignment: CDR1 KGHSH and CDR2 LQKENI. The CDR3 is 14 amino acids. CDR3 coding DNA: TGTGCCAGCTCACCAACAGGGGGTTACACTGAAGCTTTCTTT. As protein: CASSPTGGYTEAFF.

This clonotype has more than one count but fewer than ten. The gene calls are TRBV3-1 and TRBJ2-1, with 9 bases identical to TRBD2. From germline, CDR1 is LGHDT and CDR2 YNNKEL (reference sequence). The CDR3 runs to 16 residues. The V segment lost 4 bases and the J segment 3 bases; nucleotides outside the gene matches: 7. For the CDR3, the DNA is TGTGCCAGCAGCCCGTTAGCGGGGGTGCACTACAATGAGCAGTTCTTC. Protein product: CASSPLAGVHYNEQFF.

This clonotype was seen more than once but under ten times. J is TRBJ2-3 and V is TRBV5-1; 9 nucleotides align to TRBD2. After removal of 4 bases from V and 6 bases from J, the junction contained 6 bases not matched to a gene. Germline CDR1 is SGHRS and CDR2 is YFSETQ. The CDR3 spans 14 residues. CDR3: CASSLGTSGDTQYF. CDR3 sequence (DNA): TGCGCCAGCAGCCTGGGAACTAGCGGGGATACGCAGTATTTT.

This clonotype has a count of ten or more. The V call is TRBV9, the J call TRBJ2-3; D is uncertain. The CDR3 runs 13 residues. Germline values: CDR1 SGDLS, CDR2 YYNGEE. The germline V and J ends were trimmed by 0 bases and 5 bases, with 7 bases remaining between them. CDR3 protein: CASSVAPGDTQYF. The CDR3 nucleotides read TGTGCCAGCAGCGTAGCCCCCGGAGATACGCAGTATTTT. The complete variable domain, with remaining parts taken from reference TRBV9 and TRBJ2-3, reads DSGVTQTPKHLITATGQRVTLRCSPRSGDLSVYWYQQSLDQGLQFLIQYYNGEERAKGNILERFSAQQFPDLHSELNLSSLELGDSALYFCASSVAPGDTQYFGPGTRLTVL.

CDR3 nucleotide sequence: TGTGCCAGCTCACTAGACTTGAGGGGGGAGTCCACTGAAGCTTTCTTT. As protein: CASSLDLRGESTEAFF. This chain joins TRBV18 and TRBJ1-1; tentatively, D is TRBD1 (6 bases). CDR1 and CDR2 from the germline V gene are KGHSH and LQKENI. V lost 4 bases and J lost 4, with 19 bases in between. The CDR3 has 16 residues. Looking up the rest from reference TRBV18 and TRBJ1-1 gives the full variable domain: NAGVMQNPRHLVRRRGQEARLRCSPMKGHSHVYWYRQLPEEGLKFMVYLQKENIIDESGMPKERFSAEFPKEGPSILRIQQVVRGDSAAYFCASSLDLRGESTEAFFGQGTRLTVV.

This clonotype was recorded many times. V gene TRBV9 combines with J gene TRBJ2-2; a weak D match, TRBD1 (6 bases). Between the trimmed V and J ends, which lost 3 bases and 4 bases, there was a span of 16 bases. This CDR3 is 16 amino acids long. CDR1 is SGDLS and CDR2 is YYNGEE in the germline V gene. The DNA for the CDR3 is TGTGCCAGCAGCGACGAATTCCAGGGGTTCACCGGGGAGCTGTTTTTT. Translation: CASSDEFQGFTGELFF.

This clonotype was seen only a few times. CDR3: CASSLPYRTEAFF. The CDR3 DNA sequence: TGTGCCAGCAGCTTGCCTTATCGGACTGAAGCTTTCTTT. V and J are TRBV5-5 and TRBJ1-1, with D hard to call. Germline V lookup: CDR1 SGHKS, CDR2 YYEKEE (reference sequence). The CDR3 length is 13 residues. V was cut by 1 base and J by 5 bases, with 9 bases left in between.

This clonotype was counted a few times. The gene calls are TRBV29-1 and TRBJ2-5; no clear D. This CDR3 has 11 residues. V was shortened by 6 bases and J by 2 bases, with 7 bases between the two germline ends. Germline V gene lookup returns CDR1 SQVTM and CDR2 ANQGSEA. The chain's CDR3 is CSVVTQETQYF. DNA of the CDR3: TGCAGCGTCGTAACTCAAGAGACCCAGTACTTC.

The V gene is TRBV29-1, the J gene TRBJ2-1; 12 bases fit TRBD1. Germline trimming cut 7 bases from V and 7 bases from J; bases unmatched to any gene: 5. CDR3 length equals 13 residues. Germline CDR1 and CDR2: SQVTM and ANQGSEA. The CDR3 region is CSAWGQGANEQFF. The CDR3 coding sequence is TGCAGCGCCTGGGGACAGGGGGCGAATGAGCAGTTCTTC.

This clonotype was recorded many times. The chain uses TRBV2 and TRBJ1-1; D perhaps matches TRBD1 (6 bases). The CDR3 is 13 residues long. Trimming stripped 7 bases from V and 1 base from J, with 10 bases between. Germline V gene sequence: CDR1 SNHLY, CDR2 FYNNEI. In nucleotides, the CDR3 is TGTGCCAGCAATAACAGGGAGAACACTGAAGCTTTCTTT. This encodes CASNNRENTEAFF.

This rearrangement joins TRBV12-3 or TRBV12-4 to TRBJ2-7, with 7 nucleotides matching TRBD1. The trim removed 6 bases at V and 2 bases at J, leaving 13 bases unmatched. This CDR3 has 16 amino acids. The CDR3 region has the DNA TGTGCCAGCAGCTCGGGGAGTAGGACAGGAGCCTACGAGCAGTACTTC. Residues: CASSSGSRTGAYEQYF.

The CDR3 region is CASSYVDTQYF. CDR3 nucleotides: TGTGCCAGCAGTTACGTGGATACGCAGTATTTT. The chain employs TRBV6-2 or TRBV6-3 and TRBJ2-3; D is unresolved. Germline V gene data show CDR1 as MNHEY and CDR2 as SVGEGT. Trimming pared 2 bases from V and 6 bases from J, leaving 3 bases between. The CDR3 covers 11 residues.

In this sample, this clonotype turned up many times. V is TRBV5-8 and J is TRBJ1-5; possible D gene TRBD1, 6 bases. Trimming took 1 base from V and 7 from J, leaving 12 bases between them. CDR3 length: 14 residues. The germline gives CDR1 SGHTS, CDR2 YDEGEE. This chain's CDR3 is CASSLWGAGQPQHF. The CDR3 region has the DNA TGTGCCAGCAGCTTGTGGGGGGCAGGACAGCCCCAGCATTTT.

This clonotype was seen at least ten times. The V call is TRBV6-5, the J call TRBJ2-3; the match to TRBD2 covers 12 bases. The germline V gene encodes CDR1 MNHEY and CDR2 SVGAGI. The junction had 1 base not matched to a gene; V was cut back by 6 bases and J by 0 bases. The CDR3 is made up of 15 amino acids. The CDR3 reads CASRTSGGSTDTQYF. The CDR3, as DNA: TGTGCCAGCAGAACTAGCGGGGGGAGCACAGATACGCAGTATTTT.

V is TRBV12-3 or TRBV12-4 and J is TRBJ2-2; perhaps TRBD2 as D (5 bases). The CDR3 has 12 amino acids. The ends were cut back, 7 bases at V and 4 bases at J, with 7 bases in the middle. CDR3 sequence: CASKGSTGELFF. In nucleotides, the CDR3 is TGTGCCAGCAAAGGGAGCACCGGGGAGCTGTTTTTT.

This clonotype occurred many times. The V gene is TRBV7-6, the J gene TRBJ2-4; 9 bases fit TRBD2. Trimming cost V 5 bases and J 8 bases; bases outside gene matches: 7. This CDR3 contains 14 residues. In germline, CDR1 is SGHVS, CDR2 FNYEAQ. CDR3 coding DNA: TGTGCCAGCAGCCCGCGTAGCGGGAGTGACATTCAGTACTTC. It yields the protein CASSPRSGSDIQYF.

In this sample, this clonotype turned up a few times. The chain carries TRBV7-6 and TRBJ2-1, with D possibly being TRBD2 (5 bases). V was clipped by 4 bases and J by 0 bases, with 13 bases between them. Germline V gives CDR1 SGHVS, CDR2 FNYEAQ. The CDR3 spans 16 residues. CDR3 in DNA: TGTGCCAGCAGCTCAATGCGGGCGAGCTCCTACAATGAGCAGTTCTTC. Translation: CASSSMRASSYNEQFF.

There are many counts of this clonotype. A junction end diverges from the germline sequence, so it may reflect a read error. The CDR3 reads CSARTHFGAPF. In DNA, the CDR3 is TGCAGTGCTCGAACCCATTTCGGAGCCCCGTTT. This chain connects TRBV20-1 to TRBJ1-1, with D hard to call. The CDR3 runs 11 residues. Looked up from germline, CDR1 is DFQATT and CDR2 is SNEGSKA (reference sequence).